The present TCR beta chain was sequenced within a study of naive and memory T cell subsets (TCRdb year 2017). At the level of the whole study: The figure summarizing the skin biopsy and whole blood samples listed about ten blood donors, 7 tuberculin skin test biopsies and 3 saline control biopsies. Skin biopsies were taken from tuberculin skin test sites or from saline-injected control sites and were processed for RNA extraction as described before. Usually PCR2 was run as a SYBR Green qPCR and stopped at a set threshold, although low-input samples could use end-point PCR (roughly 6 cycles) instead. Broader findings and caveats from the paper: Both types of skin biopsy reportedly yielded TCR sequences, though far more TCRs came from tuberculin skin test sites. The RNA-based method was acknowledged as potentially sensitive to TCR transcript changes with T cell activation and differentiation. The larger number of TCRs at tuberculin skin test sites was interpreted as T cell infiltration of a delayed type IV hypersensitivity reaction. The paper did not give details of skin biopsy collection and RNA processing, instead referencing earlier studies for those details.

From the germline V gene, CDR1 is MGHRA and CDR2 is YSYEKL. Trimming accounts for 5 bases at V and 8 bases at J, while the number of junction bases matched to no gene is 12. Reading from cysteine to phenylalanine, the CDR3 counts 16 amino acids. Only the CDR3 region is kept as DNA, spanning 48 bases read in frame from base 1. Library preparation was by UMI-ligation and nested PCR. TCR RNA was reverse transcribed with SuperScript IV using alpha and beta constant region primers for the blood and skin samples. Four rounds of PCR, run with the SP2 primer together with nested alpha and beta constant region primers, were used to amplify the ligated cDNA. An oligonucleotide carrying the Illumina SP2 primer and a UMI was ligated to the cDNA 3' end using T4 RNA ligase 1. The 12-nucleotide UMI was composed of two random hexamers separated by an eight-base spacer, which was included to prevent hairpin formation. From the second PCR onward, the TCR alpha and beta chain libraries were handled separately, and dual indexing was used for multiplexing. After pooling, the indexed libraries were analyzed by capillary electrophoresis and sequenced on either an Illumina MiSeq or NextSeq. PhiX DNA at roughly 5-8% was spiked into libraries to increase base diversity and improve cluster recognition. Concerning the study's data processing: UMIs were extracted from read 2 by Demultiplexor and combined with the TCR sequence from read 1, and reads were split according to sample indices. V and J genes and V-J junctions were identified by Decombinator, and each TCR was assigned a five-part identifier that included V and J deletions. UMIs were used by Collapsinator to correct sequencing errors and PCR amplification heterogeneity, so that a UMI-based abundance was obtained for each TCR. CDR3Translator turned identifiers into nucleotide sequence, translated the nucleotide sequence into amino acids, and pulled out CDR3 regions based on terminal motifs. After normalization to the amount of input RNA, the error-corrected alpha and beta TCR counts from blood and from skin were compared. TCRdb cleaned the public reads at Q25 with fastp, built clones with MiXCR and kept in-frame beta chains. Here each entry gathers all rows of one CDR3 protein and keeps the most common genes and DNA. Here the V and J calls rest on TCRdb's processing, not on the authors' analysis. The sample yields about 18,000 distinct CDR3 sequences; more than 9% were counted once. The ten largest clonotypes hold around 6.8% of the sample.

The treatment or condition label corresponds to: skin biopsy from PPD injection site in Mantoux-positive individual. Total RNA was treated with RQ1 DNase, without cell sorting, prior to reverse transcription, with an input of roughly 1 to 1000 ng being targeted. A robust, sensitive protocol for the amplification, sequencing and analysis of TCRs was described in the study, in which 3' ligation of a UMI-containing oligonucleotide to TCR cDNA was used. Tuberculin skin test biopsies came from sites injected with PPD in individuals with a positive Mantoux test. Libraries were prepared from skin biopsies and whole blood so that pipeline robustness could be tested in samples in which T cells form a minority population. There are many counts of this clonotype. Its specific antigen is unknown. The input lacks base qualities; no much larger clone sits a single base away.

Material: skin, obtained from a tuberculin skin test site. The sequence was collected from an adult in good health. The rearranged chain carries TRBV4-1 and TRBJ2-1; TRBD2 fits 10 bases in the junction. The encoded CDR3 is CASSRLAGDGGYEQFF. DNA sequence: TGCGCCAGCAGCAGGCTAGCGGGGGACGGGGGCTATGAGCAGTTCTTC.